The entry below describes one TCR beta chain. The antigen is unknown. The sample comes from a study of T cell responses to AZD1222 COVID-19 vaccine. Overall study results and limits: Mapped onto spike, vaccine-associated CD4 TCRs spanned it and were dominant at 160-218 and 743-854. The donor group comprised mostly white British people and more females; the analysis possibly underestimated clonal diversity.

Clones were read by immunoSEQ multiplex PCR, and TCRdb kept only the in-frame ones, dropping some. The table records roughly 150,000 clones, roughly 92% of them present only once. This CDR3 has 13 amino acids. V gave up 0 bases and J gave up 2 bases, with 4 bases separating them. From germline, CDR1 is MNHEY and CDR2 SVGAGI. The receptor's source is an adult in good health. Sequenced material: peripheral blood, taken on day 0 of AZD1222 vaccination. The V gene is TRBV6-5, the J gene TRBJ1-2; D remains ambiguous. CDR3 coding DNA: TGTGCCAGCAGTTACTCGAAAAACTATGGCTACACCTTC. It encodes CASSYSKNYGYTF.